The subject of this entry is one T cell receptor beta chain. The sample belongs to a study of technical replicates of blood from a handful of donors. Germline V gene lookup returns CDR1 LGHNA and CDR2 YNFKEQ. CDR3 size: 17 residues. Trimming at V came to 0 bases and at J to 6 bases, leaving 8 bases not matched to a gene. Some clones are missing from TCRdb's copy, which holds only in-frame ones; the method was immunoSEQ multiplex PCR. The sample carries 65,000 to 90,000 clones, 80% to 90% recorded once. Sequencing was carried out using PBMCs. The source is a human donor in good health. Some clones in this sample may be carry-over from other donors' samples. The rearrangement uses TRBV4-2 and TRBJ2-3, with 11 bases identical to TRBD2. This chain's CDR3 is CASSQDKGLAVQDTQYF. In nucleotides, the CDR3 is TGTGCCAGCAGCCAAGATAAGGGACTAGCGGTCCAGGATACGCAGTATTTT.